In its sample, the clone carrying this T cell receptor beta chain was seen a few times. Given a much more abundant clone one base away, this may be a read error. The data were taken from a study of tumor and adjacent non-tumor tissue in lung cancer. CDR1 and CDR2 from the germline V gene are LGHNA and YNFKEQ. The CDR3 totals 14 residues. No cell sorting was done before RNA was extracted from the tissue. A modified ARM-PCR protocol with three rounds of nested PCR amplified TCRbeta. TCRdb reanalysed the multiplex PCR reads using MiXCR and keeps one entry per CDR3 protein. The table shows around 70,000 distinct CDR3 sequences, with 55% to 70% occurring only once.

This receptor was identified in a man aged 50-60 years with non-small cell lung cancer. The sample consisted of lung tumor tissue. The chain couples TRBV4-2 to TRBJ2-7; tentatively, D is TRBD1 or TRBD2 (6 bases each). CDR3 loop: CARSPLGGNDEQYF. As DNA, the CDR3 is TGTGCCAGAAGCCCCTTGGGGGGCAACGACGAGCAGTACTTC.